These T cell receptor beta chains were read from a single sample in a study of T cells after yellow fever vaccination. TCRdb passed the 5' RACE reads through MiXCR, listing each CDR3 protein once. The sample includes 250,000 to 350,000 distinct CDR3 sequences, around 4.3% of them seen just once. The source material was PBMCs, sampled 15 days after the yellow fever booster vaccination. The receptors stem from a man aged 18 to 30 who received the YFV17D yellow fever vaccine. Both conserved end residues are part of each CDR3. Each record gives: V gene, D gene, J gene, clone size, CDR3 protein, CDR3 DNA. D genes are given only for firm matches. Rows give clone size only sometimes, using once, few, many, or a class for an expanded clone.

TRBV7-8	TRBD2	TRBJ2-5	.	CASSQAGDLQTQYF	TGTGCCAGCAGCCAGGCGGGGGACTTGCAGACCCAGTACTTC
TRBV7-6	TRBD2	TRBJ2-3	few	CASSLSGGGFTDTQYF	TGTGCCAGCAGCTTAAGCGGCGGGGGTTTCACAGATACGCAGTATTTT
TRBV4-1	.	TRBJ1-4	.	CASSQGRGVSSTNEKLFF	TGCGCCAGCAGCCAAGGTCGGGGCGTCTCATCAACTAATGAAAAACTGTTTTTT
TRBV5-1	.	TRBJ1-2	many	CASSLDAGGYGYTF	TGCGCCAGCAGCTTGGACGCAGGAGGCTATGGCTACACCTTC
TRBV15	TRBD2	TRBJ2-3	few	CATSIRGGPDTQYF	TGTGCCACCAGCATTCGGGGGGGCCCAGATACGCAGTATTTT
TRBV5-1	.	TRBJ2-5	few	CASSTGGTTTQETQYF	TGCGCCAGCAGCACAGGCGGCACAACTACCCAAGAGACCCAGTACTTC
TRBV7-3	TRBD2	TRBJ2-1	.	CASSSFGGAMVNEQFF	TGTGCCAGCAGCTCCTTCGGGGGGGCTATGGTAAATGAGCAGTTCTTC
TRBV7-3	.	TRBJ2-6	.	CASSLARGAGANVLTF	TGTGCCAGCAGCCTCGCAAGAGGGGCTGGGGCCAACGTCCTGACTTTC
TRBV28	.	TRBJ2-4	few	CASSGRTLAKNIQYF	TGTGCCAGCAGTGGACGGACGCTAGCCAAAAACATTCAGTACTTC
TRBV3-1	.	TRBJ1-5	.	CASSQEGGNQPQHF	TGTGCCAGCAGCCAAGAAGGTGGGAATCAGCCCCAGCATTTT
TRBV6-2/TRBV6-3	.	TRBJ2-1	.	CASSYATSGNEQFF	TGTGCCAGCAGTTACGCCACGTCTGGCAATGAGCAGTTCTTC
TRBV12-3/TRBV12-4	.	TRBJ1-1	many	CASSSSGDEAFF	TGTGCCAGCAGTTCATCGGGGGACGAAGCTTTCTTT
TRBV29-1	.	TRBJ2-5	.	CSVLPGQWEGETQYF	TGCAGCGTCCTCCCGGGACAGTGGGAGGGAGAGACCCAGTACTTC
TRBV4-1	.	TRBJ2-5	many	CASSHRVAGRFQETQYF	TGCGCCAGCAGCCATCGGGTGGCGGGGCGTTTTCAAGAGACCCAGTACTTC
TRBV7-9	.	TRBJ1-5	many	CASSPRDQPQHF	TGTGCCAGCAGCCCCAGGGATCAGCCCCAGCATTTT
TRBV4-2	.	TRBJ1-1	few	CASSQVAGEGTEAFF	TGTGCCAGCAGCCAAGTGGCCGGGGAGGGCACTGAAGCTTTCTTT
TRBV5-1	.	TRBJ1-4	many	CASSLDPGRDEKLFF	TGCGCCAGCAGCTTGGATCCGGGACGGGATGAAAAACTGTTTTTT
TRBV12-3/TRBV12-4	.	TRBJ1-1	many	CASSFGQNNTEAFF	TGTGCCAGCAGTTTCGGCCAGAATAACACTGAAGCTTTCTTT
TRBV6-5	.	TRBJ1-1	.	CASSYSMAVWNTEAFF	TGTGCCAGCAGTTACTCGATGGCGGTCTGGAACACTGAAGCTTTCTTT
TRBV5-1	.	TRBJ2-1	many	CASSSDRNEQFF	TGCGCCAGCAGCTCGGACCGCAATGAGCAGTTCTTC
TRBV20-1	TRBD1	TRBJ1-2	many	CSASPGTGNYGYTF	TGCAGTGCTAGTCCCGGGACAGGGAACTATGGCTACACCTTC
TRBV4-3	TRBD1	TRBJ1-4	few	CASSQEDRAGKLFF	TGCGCCAGCAGCCAAGAGGACAGGGCTGGAAAACTGTTTTTT
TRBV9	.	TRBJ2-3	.	CASSVELQRSDTQYF	TGTGCCAGCAGCGTAGAGTTACAACGATCAGATACGCAGTATTTT
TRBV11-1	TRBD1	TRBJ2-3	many	CASSLPRGLGDTQYF	TGTGCCAGCAGCTTACCCAGGGGGCTTGGGGATACGCAGTATTTT
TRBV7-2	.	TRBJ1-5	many	CASSLEGGGNQPQHF	TGTGCCAGCAGCTTAGAAGGGGGTGGCAATCAGCCCCAGCATTTT
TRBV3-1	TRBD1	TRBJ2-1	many	CASSQAGGSSYNEQFF	TGTGCCAGCAGCCAGGCAGGGGGAAGCTCCTACAATGAGCAGTTCTTC
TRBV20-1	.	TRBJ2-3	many	CSARVAATSTDTQYF	TGCAGTGCTAGAGTGGCAGCAACTAGCACAGATACGCAGTATTTT
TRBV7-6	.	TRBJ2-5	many	CASSLPWSGETQYF	TGTGCCAGCAGCTTACCTTGGAGTGGAGAGACCCAGTACTTC
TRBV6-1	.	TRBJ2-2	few	CASRFANTGELFF	TGTGCCAGCAGATTCGCGAACACCGGGGAGCTGTTTTTT
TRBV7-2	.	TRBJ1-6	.	CASSLEPGLLNSPLHF	TGTGCCAGCAGCTTAGAGCCGGGACTGCTCAATTCACCCCTCCACTTT
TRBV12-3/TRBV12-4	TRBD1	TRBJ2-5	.	CASSLGGQGAVVETQYF	TGTGCCAGCAGTTTGGGGGGACAGGGGGCCGTCGTCGAGACCCAGTACTTC
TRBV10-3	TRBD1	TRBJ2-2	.	CAISGQGLGELFF	TGTGCCATCAGTGGACAGGGGCTCGGGGAGCTGTTTTTT
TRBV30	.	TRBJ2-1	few	CALNEQFF	TGTGCCTTGAATGAGCAGTTCTTC
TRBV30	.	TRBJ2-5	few	CAWTGKETQYF	TGTGCCTGGACAGGGAAGGAGACCCAGTACTTC
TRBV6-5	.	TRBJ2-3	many	CASSYSIPGSPISGTQYF	TGTGCCAGCAGTTACTCGATCCCAGGATCCCCTATTAGCGGTACGCAGTATTTT
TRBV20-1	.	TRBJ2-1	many	CSFMRPGGIVNEQFF	TGCAGTTTTATGCGGCCTGGGGGTATAGTAAATGAGCAGTTCTTC
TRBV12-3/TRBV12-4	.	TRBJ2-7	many	CASASLSYEQYF	TGTGCCAGCGCCAGTTTATCGTACGAGCAGTACTTC
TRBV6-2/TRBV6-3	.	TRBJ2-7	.	CASRRTVSYEQYF	TGTGCCAGCAGGCGGACAGTATCCTACGAGCAGTACTTC
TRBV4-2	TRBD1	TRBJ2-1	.	CASSQTHAGQGFNEQFF	TGTGCCAGCAGCCAGACCCATGCGGGACAGGGGTTCAATGAGCAGTTCTTC
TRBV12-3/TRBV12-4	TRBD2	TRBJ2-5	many	CASNRGGPGQETQYF	TGTGCCAGCAACCGCGGGGGTCCGGGCCAAGAGACCCAGTACTTC